The 17 T cell receptor beta chains below all came from one sample that was sequenced in a study of blood T cell repertoires in COVID-19. Sequencing used immunoSEQ multiplex PCR; TCRdb keeps in-frame clones, though not all of them. The sample has fewer than 250,000 clones, 88% seen once. The material sequenced was peripheral blood. The receptors here all came from a human donor in a cohort sampled during active COVID-19.

The gene calls are TRBV4-1 and TRBJ2-2, with TRBD1 matching over 9 bases. This CDR3 region has 16 residues. The junction had 5 bases not matched to a gene; V was cut back by 4 bases and J by 2 bases. Per germline, CDR1 MGHRA and CDR2 YSYEKL. The CDR3 bases are TGCGCCAGCAGCCGGGGACAGGGAATAAACACCGGGGAGCTGTTTTTT. This encodes CASSRGQGINTGELFF.

The chain uses TRBV6-7 and TRBJ2-3; 10 bases match TRBD1. TRBV6-7 is an open reading frame, and its role is uncertain. The junction had 9 bases not matched to a gene; V was cut back by 4 bases and J by 5 bases. The CDR3 totals 16 residues. The CDR3 bases are TGTGCCAGCAGTTGCCCTCCGGGACAGGGGATAGATACGCAGTATTTT. This sequence encodes CASSCPPGQGIDTQYF.

The rearrangement uses TRBV11-2 and TRBJ1-6; TRBD1 aligns across 7 bases. The V gene end was trimmed by 0 bases and the J gene end by 8 bases; junction bases not matched to a gene: 4. Looked up from germline, CDR1 is SGHAT and CDR2 is FQNNGV. The CDR3 runs 15 residues. The CDR3 DNA follows: TGTGCCAGCAGCTTAGAAACACAGGGGTATTCACCCCTCCACTTT. Protein product: CASSLETQGYSPLHF. Complete variable domain (other parts from reference TRBV11-2 and TRBJ1-6): EAGVAQSPRYKIIEKRQSVAFWCNPISGHATLYWYQQILGQGPKLLIQFQNNGVVDDSQLPKDRFSAERLKGVDSTLKIQPAKLEDSAVYLCASSLETQGYSPLHFGNGTRLTVT.

This clone has just one count. Sequence at one end of the junction differs from germline and may be a read error. The chain couples TRBV20-1 to TRBJ2-7; 9 bases match TRBD1. From germline, CDR1 is DFQATT and CDR2 SNEGSKA (reference sequence). The CDR3 totals 15 residues. DNA for the CDR3: TGCAGTGCTAGTGTATTTGGGACAGGGTCCTCCGAGCAGTACTTC. Translation gives CSASVFGTGSSEQYF.

The CDR3 loop is CASSSQAFTGKETQYF. CDR3 coding DNA: TGCGCCAGCAGCTCCCAAGCCTTTACAGGGAAAGAGACCCAGTACTTC. The chain links TRBV5-1 to TRBJ2-5, with D maybe TRBD1 (6 bases). The CDR3 extends over 16 amino acids. CDR1 and CDR2 (germline): SGHRS, YFSETQ. Trimming pared 3 bases from V and 3 bases from J, leaving 18 bases between.

V and J are TRBV10-3 and TRBJ1-2; the D gene is possibly TRBD1 (6 bases). This CDR3 is built from 12 residues. Per germline, CDR1 ENHRY and CDR2 SYGVKD. Trimming took off 7 bases at V and 8 bases at J, with 14 bases between the two ends. CDR3 DNA sequence: TGTGCCATCACCGCAGGGGATGGCGGCTACACCTTC. It specifies CAITAGDGGYTF.

This clone occurred once. The rearrangement uses TRBV5-1 and TRBJ2-1; 8 bases match TRBD1. This CDR3 contains 17 residues. Germline lookup yields CDR1 SGHRS and CDR2 YFSETQ. The V segment lost 1 base and the J segment 2 bases; nucleotides outside the gene matches: 8. Written as DNA, the CDR3 is TGCGCCAGCAGCTTGTACTCCGGGACAGGTACCTACAATGAGCAGTTCTTC. Its translation is CASSLYSGTGTYNEQFF.

The chain couples TRBV11-2 to TRBJ2-3; possible D gene TRBD2, 5 bases. CDR1 SGHAT and CDR2 FQNNGV come from the germline V gene. The length of the CDR3 is 15 residues. V lost 0 bases and J 0 bases, leaving 7 bases between the germline ends. The chain's CDR3 is CASSLERASTDTQYF. CDR3 DNA: TGTGCCAGCAGCTTAGAGAGGGCTAGCACAGATACGCAGTATTTT.

The rearrangement links TRBV2 to TRBJ2-2, with a weak D call TRBD2 (6 bases). This CDR3 spans 14 amino acids. The germline V and J ends were trimmed by 4 bases and 6 bases, with 12 bases remaining between them. Germline V CDR1 and CDR2: SNHLY, FYNNEI. CDR3 in amino acids: CASSGLGVAGELFF. The CDR3 bases are TGTGCCAGCAGTGGACTAGGGGTGGCCGGGGAGCTGTTTTTT.

V usage is TRBV7-2 and J usage is TRBJ1-5; the D gene is possibly TRBD1 (5 bases). Germline V lookup: CDR1 SGHTA, CDR2 FQGNSA. The CDR3 is 16 residues long. Deletions cut 5 bases from V and 1 base from J, with 15 bases between. The CDR3 coding sequence is TGTGCCAGCAGCCTTTCCCAGGGAGGGAGCAATCAGCCCCAGCATTTT. This sequence encodes CASSLSQGGSNQPQHF.

This chain connects TRBV5-1 to TRBJ1-3; D call uncertain. V was shortened by 0 bases and J by 4 bases, with 8 bases between the two germline ends. CDR1 and CDR2 from the germline V gene are SGHRS and YFSETQ. The CDR3 consists of 14 residues. CDR3 nucleotides: TGCGCCAGCAGCTTGGCCGGGTTAGGAAACACCATATATTTT. Encoded protein: CASSLAGLGNTIYF.

The rearrangement uses TRBV27 and TRBJ1-1; unclear D gene. With 3 bases removed from V and 5 bases from J, the gap between germline ends came to 19 bases. This CDR3 contains 16 residues. Germline lookup yields CDR1 MNHEY and CDR2 SMNVEV (reference sequence). CDR3: CASSFRGLIGRTEAFF. The CDR3 DNA reads TGTGCCAGCAGTTTTCGGGGTTTAATCGGCAGGACTGAAGCTTTCTTT.

The chain joins TRBV7-6 to TRBJ1-3, with TRBD1 matching 12 bases. The J segment lost 4 bases and the V segment lost 6 bases, leaving 13 bases of the junction unmatched. The CDR3 runs to 18 residues. From germline, CDR1 is SGHVS and CDR2 FNYEAQ. Here the CDR3 reads CASSYFSGQGARGNTIYF. CDR3 DNA: TGTGCCAGCAGTTATTTCTCGGGACAGGGGGCTAGAGGAAACACCATATATTTT.

The gene calls are TRBV10-2 and TRBJ1-1; TRBD1 might be the D (5 bases). Germline V CDR1 and CDR2: WSHSY, SAAADI. This CDR3 contains 13 residues. V dropped 5 bases and J dropped 3 bases, with 10 bases sitting between them. For the CDR3, the DNA is TGCGCCAGCAGTCCGCAACAGGACACTGAAGCTTTCTTT. This codes for CASSPQQDTEAFF.

This chain connects TRBV16 to TRBJ2-6; D is uncertain. Per germline, CDR1 KGHSY and CDR2 FQNENV. V was trimmed by 2 bases and J by 0 bases, leaving 8 bases between them. This CDR3 has 16 amino acids. CDR3 DNA sequence: TGTGCCAGCAGCCAAGGCGCTAGCTCTGGGGCCAACGTCCTGACTTTC. It specifies CASSQGASSGANVLTF.

The chain links TRBV5-1 to TRBJ1-4; a possible D gene is TRBD1 (5 bases). Trimming took 4 bases from V and 8 from J, leaving 15 bases between them. CDR3 length: 14 amino acids. Per the germline V gene, CDR1 is SGHRS and CDR2 is YFSETQ. CDR3 nucleotide sequence: TGCGCCAGCAGCCCCGGGGGGGGTGAGGAAAAACTGTTTTTT. This sequence encodes CASSPGGGEEKLFF.

The chain links TRBV5-4 to TRBJ2-5; TRBD1 matches at 10 bases. The CDR3 covers 16 residues. The V segment lost 4 bases and the J segment 1 base; nucleotides outside the gene matches: 7. The germline V gene has CDR1 SGHNT and CDR2 YYREEE (reference sequence). The CDR3 region has the DNA TGTGCCAGCAGCGGGATGGGACAGGGGCCCCAAGAGACCCAGTACTTC. It codes for CASSGMGQGPQETQYF.